This paragraph covers one TCR beta chain sequence. The CDR3 has 17 amino acids. V lost 3 bases to trimming and J lost 4 bases, with 20 bases between them. The germline V gene has CDR1 SGHRS and CDR2 YFSETQ. RNA in amounts of roughly 0.5 to 1 ug was reverse transcribed with random hexamers. Amplification of TCR beta CDR3 by immunoSEQ multiplex PCR spanned 54 Vbeta and 13 Jbeta. One entry per CDR3 protein, called by TCRdb with MiXCR from the immunoSEQ multiplex PCR reads. The sample lists almost 450,000 distinct CDR3 sequences, 85% seen once, with under 0.15% in the top ten. The record originates from a study of CD8 T cells in Susac syndrome. The sequenced target, TCR beta, came from blood CD8+ and CD4+ T cells. Relapsing-remitting disease, either stable or active, was present in the treatment-naive patients who were the multiple sclerosis controls.

The sequenced material came from CD8+ T cells from PBMCs. This TCR came from a human donor with multiple sclerosis. This rearrangement joins TRBV5-1 to TRBJ2-1; the D gene could be TRBD1 or TRBD2 (6 bases each). The CDR3 nucleotides read TGCGCCAGCAGCTACGAGGGATGGGGGGCGCCGTACAATGAGCAGTTCTTC. It encodes CASSYEGWGAPYNEQFF.